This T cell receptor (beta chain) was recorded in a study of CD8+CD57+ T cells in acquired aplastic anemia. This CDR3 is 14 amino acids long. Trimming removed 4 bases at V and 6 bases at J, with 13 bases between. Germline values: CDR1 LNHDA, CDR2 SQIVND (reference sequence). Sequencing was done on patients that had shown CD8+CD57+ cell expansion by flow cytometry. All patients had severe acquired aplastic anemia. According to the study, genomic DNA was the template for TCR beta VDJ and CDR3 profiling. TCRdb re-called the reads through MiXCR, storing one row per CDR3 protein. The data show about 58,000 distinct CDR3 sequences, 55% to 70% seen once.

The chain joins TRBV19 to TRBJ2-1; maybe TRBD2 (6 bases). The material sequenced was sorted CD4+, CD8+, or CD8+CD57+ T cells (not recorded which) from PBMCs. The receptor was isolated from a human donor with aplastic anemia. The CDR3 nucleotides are TGTGCCAGTAGTACGCGGGACGCAAGCAATGAGCAGTTCTTC. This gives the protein CASSTRDASNEQFF.